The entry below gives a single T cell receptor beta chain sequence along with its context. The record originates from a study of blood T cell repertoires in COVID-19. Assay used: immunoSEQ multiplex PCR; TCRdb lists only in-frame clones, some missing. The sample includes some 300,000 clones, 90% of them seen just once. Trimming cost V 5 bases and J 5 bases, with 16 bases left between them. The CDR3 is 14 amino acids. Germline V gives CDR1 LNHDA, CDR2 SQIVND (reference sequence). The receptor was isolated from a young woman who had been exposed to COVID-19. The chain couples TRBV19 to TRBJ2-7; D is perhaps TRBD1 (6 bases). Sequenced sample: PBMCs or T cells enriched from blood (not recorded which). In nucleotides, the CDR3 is TGTGCCAGTAGTTCCTGGCAGGGGAACGACGAGCAGTACTTC. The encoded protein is CASSSWQGNDEQYF.